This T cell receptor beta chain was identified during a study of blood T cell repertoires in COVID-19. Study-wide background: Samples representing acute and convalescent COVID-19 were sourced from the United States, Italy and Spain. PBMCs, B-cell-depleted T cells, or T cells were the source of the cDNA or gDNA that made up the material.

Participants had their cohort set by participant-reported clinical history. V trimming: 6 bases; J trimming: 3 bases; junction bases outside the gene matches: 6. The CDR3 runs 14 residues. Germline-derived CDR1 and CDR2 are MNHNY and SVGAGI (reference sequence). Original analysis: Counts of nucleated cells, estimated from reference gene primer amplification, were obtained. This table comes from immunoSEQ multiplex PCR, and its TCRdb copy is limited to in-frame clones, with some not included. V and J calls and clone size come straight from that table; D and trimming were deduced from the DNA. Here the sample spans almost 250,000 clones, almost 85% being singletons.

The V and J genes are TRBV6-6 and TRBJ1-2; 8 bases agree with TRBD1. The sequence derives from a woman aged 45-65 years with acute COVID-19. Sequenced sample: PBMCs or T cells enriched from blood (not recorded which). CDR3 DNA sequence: TGTGCCAGCAGGACGGACAGGGATCACTATGGCTACACCTTC. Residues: CASRTDRDHYGYTF.